Reported below is one T cell receptor beta chain. The antigen is not known. This sample is part of a study of T cells expressing NK-cell markers. The wider study: Each TCR beta repertoire originated in sorted T cells that were CD3+CD56+NKG2C+, CD3+CD56+NKG2C- or CD3+CD56-NKG2C+. Study-level findings and limits: Questions lingered over whether expanded NKG2C+ T cell clones were HCMV-specific. Several of the donors carried dominant NKG2C+ clonotypes that took up 1.0-7.0% of their CD8+ T cells.

This CDR3 has 15 amino acids. TCRdb re-analyzed the 5' RACE reads; it lists each CDR3 protein once, without DNA. The sample holds around 180,000 distinct CDR3 sequences. Sequencing used blood T cells: a sorted CD56 or NKG2C T cell subset, CD4+ or CD8+ T cells, or bulk PBMC T cells (not recorded which). V is TRBV12-3 or TRBV12-4 and J is TRBJ1-2; lacking DNA, the TRBD1 call made by TCRdb goes unchecked. This receptor was obtained from a man aged 18-75 years in good health. CDR3 region: CASTPRQGVSYGYTF.